Following are 9 T cell receptor beta chains from one sample sequenced in a study of T cells in Graves' hyperthyroidism and ophthalmopathy. From RNA transcripts, TCR beta CDR3 regions were amplified. An initial round of RT-PCR targeting the TCR CDR3 relied on the HTBI primer set. MiXCR, run by TCRdb on the multiplex PCR reads, gives a single entry per CDR3 protein. The sample includes 500,000 to 750,000 distinct CDR3 sequences, more than 15% of them seen just once. The sequenced sample consisted of blood. The receptors shown here come from a woman aged 25 to 39 with Graves' hyperthyroidism.

This clonotype was seen once. This could be a read error, since a much larger clone is one nucleotide away. The chain couples TRBV12-3 or TRBV12-4 to TRBJ2-3; 7 nucleotides align to TRBD2. The CDR3 has 15 residues. Here the CDR3 DNA reads TGTGCCAGCAGTTTATGGGTAGCGGGCACAGATATGCAGTATTTT. This gives the protein CASSLWVAGTDMQYF.

This clonotype has a handful of counts. The rearrangement joins TRBV6-2 or TRBV6-3 to TRBJ1-1, with 7 bases matching TRBD1. CDR3 length: 15 amino acids. Germline loops: CDR1 MNHEY, CDR2 SVGEGT. J was trimmed by 1 base and V by 7 bases; bases with no gene match: 9. This CDR3 reads CASTPNRGPNTEAFF. The CDR3 DNA reads as TGTGCCAGCACCCCCAACAGGGGACCGAACACTGAAGCTTTCTTT.

This clonotype was recorded at least ten times. The gene calls are TRBV12-3 or TRBV12-4 and TRBJ2-3; D could derive from TRBD1 or TRBD2 (5 bases each). CDR3 length: 14 amino acids. Trimming took 3 bases from V and 6 from J, leaving 13 bases between them. CDR3 in amino acids: CASSFLGVLDTQYF. CDR3 in DNA: TGTGCCAGCAGTTTTTTGGGGGTTCTGGATACGCAGTATTTT.

As to this clonotype: This could be a read error, since a much larger clone is one nucleotide away. V gene TRBV2 combines with J gene TRBJ2-7; D might be TRBD1 (5 bases). The J call may not be correct, given that the DNA end is closer to TRBJ2-1. The germline V gene encodes CDR1 SNHLY and CDR2 FYNNEI. This CDR3 is built from 13 residues. The CDR3 DNA follows: TGTGCCAGCAGTGAACTCCCAGGGTACGAGCAGTTCTTC. It specifies CASSELPGYEQFF.

This clonotype was found many times. The chain is built from TRBV30 and TRBJ2-1; D ambiguous. Germline V lookup: CDR1 GTSNPN, CDR2 SVGIG (reference sequence). This CDR3 contains 14 residues. V shed 1 base and J shed 1 base, with 8 bases lying between them. Here the CDR3 DNA reads TGTGCCTGGAGTGCAGAGTCTTCCTACAATGAGCAGTTCTTC. Translating gives CAWSAESSYNEQFF.

Concerning this clonotype: At one end, the junction sequence differs from germline, possibly due to a read error. V and J are TRBV19 and TRBJ2-1; 14 bases fit TRBD2. Germline V gene lookup returns CDR1 LNHDA and CDR2 SQIVND (reference sequence). This CDR3 is 17 amino acids long. The CDR3 protein is CASGIEMGLAGDNEQFF. In DNA, the CDR3 is TGTGCCAGTGGTATAGAAATGGGACTAGCGGGAGACAATGAGCAGTTCTTC. Variable domain in full (rest from reference TRBV19 and TRBJ2-1): DGGITQSPKYLFRKEGQNVTLSCEQNLNHDAMYWYRQDPGQGLRLIYYSQIVNDFQKGDIAEGYSVSREKKESFPLTVTSAQKNPTAFYLCASGIEMGLAGDNEQFFGPGTRLTVL.

At least ten counts were recorded for this clonotype. This chain uses TRBV5-1 with TRBJ2-2; D is possibly TRBD2 (6 bases). In germline, CDR1 is SGHRS, CDR2 YFSETQ. Trimming took 6 bases from V and 0 from J, leaving 12 bases between them. The CDR3 is made up of 15 amino acids. The CDR3 sequence: CASNSGPPNTGELFF. In DNA, the CDR3 is TGCGCCAGCAACAGCGGGCCGCCGAACACCGGGGAGCTGTTTTTT.

This clonotype was seen at least ten times. The J gene is TRBJ2-5, the V gene TRBV7-2, with 7 positions matching TRBD1. The CDR3 is 15 amino acids. Germline CDR1 SGHTA, CDR2 FQGNSA. Trimming at V came to 1 base and at J to 5 bases, leaving 7 bases not matched to a gene. CDR3 sequence: CASSLGWGQLETQYF. The CDR3 nucleotides read TGTGCCAGCAGCTTAGGATGGGGACAGCTGGAGACCCAGTACTTC.

This clonotype appeared many times. The gene calls are TRBV12-3 or TRBV12-4 and TRBJ1-1, with D possibly being TRBD1 (6 bases). V lost 1 base to trimming and J lost 5 bases, with 14 bases between them. The CDR3 has 15 residues. The CDR3 DNA sequence: TGTGCCAGCAGTTTAGACAGGGTAGAGGGGACTGAAGCTTTCTTT. Amino acid sequence: CASSLDRVEGTEAFF.